This T cell receptor beta chain was captured by sequencing in a study of shared clonotypes between healthy human individuals. Whole-study findings and limits: Donors were few, which limited the genetic and exposure-history diversity represented. Although depth was large, rarefaction showed that sequencing of the sorted subsets was incomplete.

The CDR3 loop spans 15 amino acids. The J segment lost 5 bases and the V segment lost 6 bases, leaving 4 bases of the junction unmatched. Germline-derived CDR1 and CDR2 are LGHNT and FRNRAP. Worth noting for this clone: What it recognizes is unknown.

Only CD45RO-negative cells positively selected for CCR7 counted as naive CD8 cells, so terminally differentiated effector memory CD45RA+ cells were excluded. In the original workflow: Because ImmunoSEQ provided only junction sequences with no quality scores, the filtering differed. The protocol was immunoSEQ multiplex PCR, while the TCRdb copy is restricted to in-frame clones and leaves out a portion. The V and J calls and clone size were taken over from that table, and D and trimming were inferred from the DNA. The sample carries roughly 1,800,000 clones, about 95% recorded once. Sequenced input: naive CD8+ T cells sorted from blood. The V gene is TRBV12-5, the J gene TRBJ2-5; 15 bases align to TRBD2. The TCR originated in a man in his late teens or twenties in good health. The CDR3 coding sequence is TGTGCTAGTGGCCGAGGACTAGCGGGAGGGGAGACCCAGTACTTC. Translating gives CASGRGLAGGETQYF.